These 23 T cell receptor beta chains were sequenced from one sample in a study of blood T cell repertoires in COVID-19. Libraries were prepared by immunoSEQ multiplex PCR; TCRdb keeps only in-frame clonotypes and omits some of them. The table has roughly 190,000 clones, roughly 83% seen once. Sequencing input: PBMCs or T cells enriched from blood (not recorded which). The receptors shown here come from a woman in her twenties or thirties who had recovered from COVID-19.

In this sample, this clone turned up a few times. This chain uses TRBV10-3 with TRBJ1-1; TRBD1 might be the D (5 bases). V lost 0 bases and J lost 6, with 8 bases in between. Germline-derived CDR1 and CDR2 are ENHRY and SYGVKD. The CDR3 runs 13 residues. CDR3 region: CAISESTVAEAFF. CDR3 DNA: TGTGCCATCAGTGAGTCGACAGTAGCTGAAGCTTTCTTT.

This chain's CDR3 is CASSQETRGWSGYTF. The DNA for the CDR3 is TGTGCCAGCAGCCAAGAGACCAGGGGTTGGAGTGGCTACACCTTC. The chain employs TRBV14 and TRBJ1-2; D possibly corresponds to TRBD1 (6 bases). Germline-derived CDR1 and CDR2 are SGHDN and FVKESK. The germline V and J ends were trimmed by 0 bases and 7 bases, with 15 bases remaining between them. This CDR3 contains 15 residues.

This clone was seen a handful of times. V gene TRBV18 combines with J gene TRBJ1-6; D is undetermined. Trimming took off 4 bases at V and 7 bases at J, with 14 bases between the two ends. This CDR3 region has 15 residues. Germline loops: CDR1 KGHSH, CDR2 LQKENI. The CDR3, as DNA: TGTGCCAGCTCACGAGGAGACGGAGCCAATTCACCCCTCCACTTT. Its translation: CASSRGDGANSPLHF.

The V and J genes are TRBV28 and TRBJ2-2, with 10 nucleotides matching TRBD2. The CDR3 totals 16 residues. Germline-derived CDR1 and CDR2 are MDHEN and SYDVKM. V shed 9 bases, J shed 8 bases, and the junction held 15 bases outside the gene matches. CDR3 loop: CASYLGLAGVRGELFF. In DNA form, the CDR3 reads TGTGCCAGTTACCTGGGGCTAGCGGGAGTGAGAGGGGAGCTGTTTTTT.

This clone is a singleton in its sample. V is TRBV19 and J is TRBJ1-3, with TRBD1 matching 7 bases. Unmatched junction bases numbered 8, after V lost 4 bases and J lost 8 bases. CDR3 length: 14 amino acids. CDR1 LNHDA and CDR2 SQIVND come from the germline V gene (reference sequence). The CDR3 coding sequence is TGTGCCAGTAGTAGCGGGACAGCCGGGGACACCATATATTTT. Residues: CASSSGTAGDTIYF. The complete variable domain, with remaining parts taken from reference TRBV19 and TRBJ1-3, reads DGGITQSPKYLFRKEGQNVTLSCEQNLNHDAMYWYRQDPGQGLRLIYYSQIVNDFQKGDIAEGYSVSREKKESFPLTVTSAQKNPTAFYLCASSSGTAGDTIYFGEGSWLTVV.

The V call is TRBV21-1, the J call TRBJ2-1; TRBD1 is the table's D call and was not checked against the DNA. TRBV21-1 is a pseudogene. The CDR3 length is 17 residues. CDR3 amino acids: CASSSRPLGQGDNEQFF. The CDR3 nucleotides are TGTGCCAGCAGCAGCCGACCATTGGGACAGGGTGACAATGAGCAGTTCTTC.

This rearrangement joins TRBV6-4 to TRBJ1-2; D remains ambiguous. The length of the CDR3 is 14 residues. Trimming cost V 2 bases and J 2 bases, with 9 bases left between them. CDR1 MRHNA and CDR2 SNTAGT come from the germline V gene. DNA of the CDR3: TGTGCCAGCAGTGACAACGGCAGGAACTATGGCTACACCTTC. Translated: CASSDNGRNYGYTF.

This clone appeared a few times. V is TRBV28 and J is TRBJ2-5; 9 positions match TRBD1. Germline CDR1 and CDR2: MDHEN and SYDVKM. The CDR3 has 17 residues. V gave up 4 bases and J gave up 2 bases; unmatched junction bases: 11. For the CDR3, the DNA is TGTGCCAGCAGTTACCCCATCGGGACAGGGCTACAAGAGACCCAGTACTTC. Translating it yields CASSYPIGTGLQETQYF.

This clone was picked up one time. The chain employs TRBV6-5 and TRBJ1-2; D unresolved. The V end was cut by 0 bases, the J end by 1 base, with 9 bases between. Germline V CDR1 and CDR2: MNHEY, SVGAGI. The CDR3 sequence is 15 residues long. The CDR3 DNA follows: TGTGCCAGCAGTTACTCCGACCGACTTAACTATGGCTACACCTTC. This sequence encodes CASSYSDRLNYGYTF.

The genes are TRBV2 and TRBJ2-2, with TRBD2 matching over 12 bases. The germline V gene has CDR1 SNHLY and CDR2 FYNNEI. Germline trimming cut 4 bases from V and 4 bases from J; bases unmatched to any gene: 10. CDR3 length: 18 amino acids. The CDR3 DNA is TGTGCCAGCAGTGCCCTAGCGGGAGGGCCCTCGGGCACCGGGGAGCTGTTTTTT. This translates into CASSALAGGPSGTGELFF.

This clone was seen once. This chain uses TRBV28 with TRBJ2-1; possibly TRBD1 for D (6 bases). Trimming shortened V by 2 bases and J by 5 bases, and 10 bases separated the two germline ends. This CDR3 spans 14 amino acids. Germline V CDR1 and CDR2: MDHEN, SYDVKM. The CDR3 DNA reads TGTGCCAGCAGTTTACGCAGGACAGACAATGAGCAGTTCTTC. This translates into CASSLRRTDNEQFF.

This clone occurred once. This chain links TRBV5-4 with TRBJ2-7; D possibly corresponds to TRBD2 (5 bases). V dropped 2 bases and J dropped 4 bases, with 13 bases sitting between them. This CDR3 comprises 14 residues. CDR1 and CDR2 (germline): SGHNT, YYREEE (reference sequence). The CDR3 bases are TGTGCCAGCAGCTTCGGCGGGTCTTCATACGAGCAGTACGTC. Its protein product is CASSFGGSSYEQYV.

The chain employs TRBV15 and TRBJ1-5, with D hard to call. Germline V gives CDR1 LNHNV, CDR2 YYDKDF (reference sequence). V was cut by 1 base and J by 4 bases, with 11 bases left in between. The CDR3 is made up of 15 amino acids. CDR3 residues: CATSRAPTSNQPQHF. CDR3 sequence (DNA): TGTGCCACCAGCAGAGCCCCCACATCAAATCAGCCCCAGCATTTT.

This clone was detected only once. This sequence joins TRBV7-2 and TRBJ2-3; 15 bases agree with TRBD2. This CDR3 region has 15 residues. V lost 4 bases, J lost 4 bases, and 0 bases stayed unmatched. CDR1 SGHTA and CDR2 FQGNSA come from the germline V gene. CDR3: CASSWTSGGADTQYF. Written as DNA, the CDR3 is TGTGCCAGCAGCTGGACTAGCGGGGGGGCAGATACGCAGTATTTT.

The chain couples TRBV28 to TRBJ1-3; D unresolved. Trimming shortened V by 3 bases and J by 2 bases, and 11 bases separated the two germline ends. CDR1 and CDR2 (germline): MDHEN, SYDVKM. The CDR3 covers 15 residues. CDR3 in DNA: TGTGCCAGCAGTTTCGGAGGGAGCACTGGAAACACCATATATTTT. Protein: CASSFGGSTGNTIYF.

This clone was observed a single time. The chain carries TRBV12-5 and TRBJ2-6; TRBD1 aligns across 8 bases. The CDR3 runs 20 residues. Germline CDR1 reads LGHNT; CDR2 reads FRNRAP. Trimming cost V 0 bases and J 0 bases; bases outside gene matches: 10. This CDR3 is CASGLVEVRTGISGANVLTF. The DNA of the CDR3 is TGTGCTAGTGGTTTGGTAGAAGTAAGGACAGGGATCTCTGGGGCCAACGTCCTGACTTTC.

This sequence joins TRBV28 and TRBJ1-2; 8 bases are a match to TRBD1. The V segment lost 0 bases and the J segment 4 bases; nucleotides outside the gene matches: 4. The CDR3 totals 15 residues. Germline V gene data show CDR1 as MDHEN and CDR2 as SYDVKM. CDR3 nucleotide sequence: TGTGCCAGCAGTTTATGGCCAGGGGGCGGCTATGGCTACACCTTC. It encodes CASSLWPGGGYGYTF.

The rearrangement links TRBV19 to TRBJ2-7; 12 positions agree with TRBD2. V was pared by 6 bases and J by 5 bases, with 5 bases of the junction left unmatched. The CDR3 contains 14 residues. Germline V gene lookup returns CDR1 LNHDA and CDR2 SQIVND (reference sequence). This CDR3 is CASRTSGSLNEQYF. In nucleotides, the CDR3 is TGTGCCAGTAGGACTAGCGGGAGTCTGAACGAGCAGTACTTC.

CDR3 region: CASRGLAHSGANVLTF. The CDR3 DNA reads TGCGCCAGTCGGGGTTTGGCTCACTCTGGGGCCAACGTCCTGACTTTC. The V and J genes are TRBV5-1 and TRBJ2-6; maybe TRBD2 (5 bases). CDR1 is SGHRS, CDR2 YFSETQ, per germline. The V end lost 8 bases, the J end lost 0 bases, and 15 bases lay between the germline ends. This CDR3 region has 16 residues.

This chain links TRBV11-2 with TRBJ1-5; weak D call: TRBD1 (6 bases). The CDR3 extends over 13 amino acids. Trimming shortened V by 5 bases and J by 4 bases, and 9 bases separated the two germline ends. Germline CDR1 and CDR2: SGHAT and FQNNGV. CDR3 sequence (DNA): TGTGCCAGCAGCGGACAGAGGAATCAGCCCCAGCATTTT. It translates to CASSGQRNQPQHF.

V and J are TRBV25-1 and TRBJ1-5; TRBD1 matches at 9 bases. Germline trimming cut 4 bases from V and 1 base from J; bases unmatched to any gene: 11. Germline V gives CDR1 MGHDK, CDR2 SYGVNS. This CDR3 region has 18 residues. CDR3 DNA: TGTGCCAGCAGTGGTCGACAGGGGGTGACAAAAAGCAATCAGCCCCAGCATTTT. The encoded protein is CASSGRQGVTKSNQPQHF.

This chain connects TRBV28 to TRBJ1-6; 7 bases map to TRBD1. The CDR3 totals 14 residues. J gave up 7 bases and V 3 bases, and 3 bases lay outside the gene matches. The germline V gene has CDR1 MDHEN and CDR2 SYDVKM. The CDR3 here is CASSFGTVNSPLHF. The CDR3 DNA is TGTGCCAGCAGTTTCGGGACAGTGAATTCACCCCTCCACTTT.

CDR3 sequence reads: CASSSPLAGSGELFF. CDR3 DNA sequence: TGTGCCAGCAGCTCCCCACTAGCGGGGTCCGGGGAGCTGTTTTTT. The chain links TRBV11-2 to TRBJ2-2; the match to TRBD2 covers 10 bases. Trimming cost V 4 bases and J 6 bases; bases outside gene matches: 5. Germline lookup yields CDR1 SGHAT and CDR2 FQNNGV. CDR3 size: 15 residues.